The subject of this entry is one T cell receptor beta chain. The antigen is not known. This CDR3 comprises 16 residues. These data come from a study of lymphopenia after photon versus proton radiotherapy. Study conclusions and caveats: Only patients who died were analyzed for survival; proton advantage is unproven. Oligoclonal CD8+ Temra expansion after nadir drove photon patients' diversity drop. Larger post-nadir TCR diversity loss correlated inversely with survival in deceased patients. Proton therapy kept repertoires fairly stable, unlike photons, which gained effector/memory cells.

Some clones are missing from TCRdb's copy, which holds only in-frame ones; the method was immunoSEQ multiplex PCR. The sample yields 25,000 to 30,000 clones, 65% to 85% seen once. This clonotype was sampled from a man aged 50 to 60 with gastric cancer. The starting material was peripheral blood, obtained from a patient treated with photon-based radiotherapy. The rearrangement uses TRBV21-1 and TRBJ1-5. TRBV21-1 is tagged as a pseudogene. CDR3 region: CATLPGAEHTNQPQHF. In nucleotides, the CDR3 is TGTGCCACCCTGCCCGGGGCCGAGCACACCAATCAGCCCCAGCATTTT.